Listed here is a single TCR beta chain. Antigen unknown. This specimen comes from a study of T cell clones after liver transplantation. Background on the study: Three of the eight recipients were HCV-positive; the rest had non-autoimmune, non-viral transplant indications.

This CDR3 has 16 residues. V lost 3 bases to trimming and J lost 3 bases; unmatched junction nucleotides: 4. Germline V lookup: CDR1 MDHEN, CDR2 SYDVKM. The repertoire was sequenced with immunoSEQ multiplex PCR; TCRdb's copy has only in-frame clones and lacks some. The repertoire has more than 65,000 clones, roughly nine tenths of them found once; the top ten carry 2% to 3%. Study-level findings and limits: Rather than being deleted, graft donor-reactive T cells may have moved into the graft.

V and J are TRBV28 and TRBJ1-4, with 10 positions matching TRBD1. The material was CD4+ T cells from blood, obtained before liver transplant. This sequence originates from a human donor who received a liver transplant. The CDR3 region has the DNA TGTGCCAGCAGTTTCTATGGGACAGGGGCTAATGAAAAACTGTTTTTT. Translating it yields CASSFYGTGANEKLFF.